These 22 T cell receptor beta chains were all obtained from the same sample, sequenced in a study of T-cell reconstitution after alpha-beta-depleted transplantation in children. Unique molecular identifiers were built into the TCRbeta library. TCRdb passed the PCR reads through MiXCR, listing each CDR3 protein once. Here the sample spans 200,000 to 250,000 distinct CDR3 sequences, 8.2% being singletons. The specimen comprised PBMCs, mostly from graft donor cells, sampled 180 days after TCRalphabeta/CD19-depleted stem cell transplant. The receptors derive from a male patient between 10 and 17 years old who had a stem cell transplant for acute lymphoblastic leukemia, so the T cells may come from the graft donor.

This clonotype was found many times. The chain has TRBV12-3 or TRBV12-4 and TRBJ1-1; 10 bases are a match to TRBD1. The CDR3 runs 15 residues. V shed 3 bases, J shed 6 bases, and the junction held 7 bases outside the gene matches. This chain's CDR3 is CASSLGQGWVAEAFF. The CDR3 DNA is TGTGCCAGCAGTTTGGGACAGGGGTGGGTCGCTGAAGCTTTCTTT.

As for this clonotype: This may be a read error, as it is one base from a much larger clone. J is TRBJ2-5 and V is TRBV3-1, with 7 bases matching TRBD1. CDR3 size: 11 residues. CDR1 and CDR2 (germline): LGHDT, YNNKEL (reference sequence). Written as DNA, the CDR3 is TGTGCCAGCAGCGTCCCAGGGGGAGTGGACTTC. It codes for CASSVPGGVDF.

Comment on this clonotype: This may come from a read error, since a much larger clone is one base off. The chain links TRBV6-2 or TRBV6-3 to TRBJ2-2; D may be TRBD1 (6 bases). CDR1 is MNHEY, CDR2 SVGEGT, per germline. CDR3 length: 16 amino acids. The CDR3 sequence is CASTVTGHGNTWELFF. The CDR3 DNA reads TGTGCCAGCACAGTAACAGGGCATGGGAACACCTGGGAGCTGTTTTTT.

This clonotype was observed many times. The CDR3 DNA follows: TGCGCCAGCAGCTTGCCGACAGGGGCTGACGAGCAGTACTTC. This codes for CASSLPTGADEQYF. The chain joins TRBV5-1 to TRBJ2-7; 8 nucleotides match TRBD1. After removal of 1 base from V and 5 bases from J, the junction contained 5 bases not matched to a gene. Per the germline V gene, CDR1 is SGHRS and CDR2 is YFSETQ. This CDR3 comprises 14 residues.

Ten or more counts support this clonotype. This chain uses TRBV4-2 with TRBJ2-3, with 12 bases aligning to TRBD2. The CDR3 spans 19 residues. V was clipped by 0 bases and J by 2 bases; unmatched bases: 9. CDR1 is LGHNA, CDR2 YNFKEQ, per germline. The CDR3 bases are TGTGCCAGCAGCCAAGAGTGGGCAACTAGCGGGGGGCTCACAGATACGCAGTATTTT. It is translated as CASSQEWATSGGLTDTQYF.

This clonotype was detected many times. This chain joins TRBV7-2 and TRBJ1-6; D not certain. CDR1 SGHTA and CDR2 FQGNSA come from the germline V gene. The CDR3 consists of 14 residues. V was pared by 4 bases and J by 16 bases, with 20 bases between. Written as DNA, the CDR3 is TGTGCCAGCAGCTATACCTCGGTGGTGCAGGAGCTCCACTTT. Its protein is CASSYTSVVQELHF. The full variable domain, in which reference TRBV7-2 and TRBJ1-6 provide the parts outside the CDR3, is GAGVSQSPSNKVTEKGKDVELRCDPISGHTALYWYRQSLGQGLEFLIYFQGNSAPDKSGLPSDRFSAERTGGSVSTLTIQRTQQEDSAVYLCASSYTSVVQELHFGNGTRLTVT.

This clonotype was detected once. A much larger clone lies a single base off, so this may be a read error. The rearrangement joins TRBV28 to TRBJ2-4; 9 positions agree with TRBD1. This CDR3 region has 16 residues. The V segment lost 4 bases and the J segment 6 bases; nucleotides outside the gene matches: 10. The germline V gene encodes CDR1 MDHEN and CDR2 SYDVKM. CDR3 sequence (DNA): TGTGCCAGCAGTTGTACAGGGGGCACCCTCGCAAACATTCAGTACTTC. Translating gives CASSCTGGTLANIQYF.

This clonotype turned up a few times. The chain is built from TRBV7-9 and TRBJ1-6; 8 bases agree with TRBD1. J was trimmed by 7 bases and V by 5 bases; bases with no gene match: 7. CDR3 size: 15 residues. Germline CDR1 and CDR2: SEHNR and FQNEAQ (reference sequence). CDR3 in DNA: TGTGCCAGCAGCCGCTTGCGGGACAGGAATTCACCCCTCCACTTT. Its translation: CASSRLRDRNSPLHF.

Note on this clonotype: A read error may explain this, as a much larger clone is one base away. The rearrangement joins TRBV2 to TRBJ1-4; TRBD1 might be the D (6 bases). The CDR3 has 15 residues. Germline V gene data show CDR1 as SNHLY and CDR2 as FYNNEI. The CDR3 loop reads CASSERGRGNEKLLF. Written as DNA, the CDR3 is TGTGCCAGCAGTGAACGGGGCAGGGGCAATGAAAAACTGCTTTTT.

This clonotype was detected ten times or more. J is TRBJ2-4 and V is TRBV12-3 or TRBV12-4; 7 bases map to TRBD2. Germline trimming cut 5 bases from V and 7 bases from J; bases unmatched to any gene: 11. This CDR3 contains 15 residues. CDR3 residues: CASSQPAGRGNIQYF. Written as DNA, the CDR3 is TGTGCCAGCAGTCAGCCAGCGGGAAGGGGTAACATTCAGTACTTC.

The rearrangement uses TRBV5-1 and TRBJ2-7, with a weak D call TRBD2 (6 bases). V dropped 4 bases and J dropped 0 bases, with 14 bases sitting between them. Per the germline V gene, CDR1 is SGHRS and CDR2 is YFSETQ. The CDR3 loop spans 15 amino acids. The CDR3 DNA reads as TGCGCCAGCAGCACACGACTAGATGACTCCTACGAGCAGTACTTC. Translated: CASSTRLDDSYEQYF.

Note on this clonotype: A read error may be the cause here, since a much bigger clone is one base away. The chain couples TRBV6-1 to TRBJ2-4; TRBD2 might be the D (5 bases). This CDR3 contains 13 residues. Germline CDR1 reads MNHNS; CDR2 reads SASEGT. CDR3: CASRELAKNIKYF. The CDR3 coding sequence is TGTGCCAGCAGGGAGCTAGCCAAAAACATTAAGTACTTC.

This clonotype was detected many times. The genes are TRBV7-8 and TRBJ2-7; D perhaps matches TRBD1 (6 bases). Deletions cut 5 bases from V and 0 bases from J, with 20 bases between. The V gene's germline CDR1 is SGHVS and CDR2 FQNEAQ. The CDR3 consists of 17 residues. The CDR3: CASSTWTALQASYEQYF. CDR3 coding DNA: TGTGCCAGCAGCACTTGGACAGCCCTGCAGGCCTCCTACGAGCAGTACTTC.

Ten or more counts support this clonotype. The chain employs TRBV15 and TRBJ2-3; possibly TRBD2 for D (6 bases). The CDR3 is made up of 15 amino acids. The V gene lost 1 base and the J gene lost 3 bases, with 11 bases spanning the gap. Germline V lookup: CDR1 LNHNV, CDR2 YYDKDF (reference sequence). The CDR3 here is CATSRARLATDTQYF. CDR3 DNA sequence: TGTGCCACCAGCAGAGCGCGCCTAGCGACAGATACGCAGTATTTT.

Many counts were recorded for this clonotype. The CDR3 nucleotides read TGTGCCAGCAGCCAGCGGGACGCCCACACAGATACGCAGTATTTT. This encodes CASSQRDAHTDTQYF. The genes are TRBV11-2 and TRBJ2-3, with 7 positions matching TRBD2. Germline V gene sequence: CDR1 SGHAT, CDR2 FQNNGV. J lost 2 bases, V lost 5 bases, and 7 bases had no gene match. The CDR3 sequence is 15 residues long.

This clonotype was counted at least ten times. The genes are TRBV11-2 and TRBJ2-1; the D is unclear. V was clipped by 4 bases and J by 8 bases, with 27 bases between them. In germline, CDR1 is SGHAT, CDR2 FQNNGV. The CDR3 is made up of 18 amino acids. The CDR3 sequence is CASSSRNLPKTTADEQFF. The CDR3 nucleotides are TGTGCCAGCAGCTCCCGAAACTTACCCAAGACGACGGCCGATGAGCAGTTCTTC.

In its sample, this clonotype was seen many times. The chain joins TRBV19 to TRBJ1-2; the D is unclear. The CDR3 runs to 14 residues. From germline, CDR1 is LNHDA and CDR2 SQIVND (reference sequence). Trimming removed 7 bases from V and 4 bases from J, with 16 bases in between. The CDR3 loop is CASTTPGKFYGYTF. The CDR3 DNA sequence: TGTGCCAGTACCACTCCGGGAAAGTTCTATGGCTACACCTTC.

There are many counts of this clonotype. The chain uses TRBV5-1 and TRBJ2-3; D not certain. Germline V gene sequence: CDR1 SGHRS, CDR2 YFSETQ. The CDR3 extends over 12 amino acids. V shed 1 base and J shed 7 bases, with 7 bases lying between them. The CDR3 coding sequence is TGCGCCAGCAGCTTGACTGGGTATACGCAGTATTTT. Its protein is CASSLTGYTQYF.

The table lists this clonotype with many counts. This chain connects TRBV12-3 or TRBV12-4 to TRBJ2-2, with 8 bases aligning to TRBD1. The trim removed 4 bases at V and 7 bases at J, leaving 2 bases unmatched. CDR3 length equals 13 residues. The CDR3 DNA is TGTGCCAGCAGTTCCAGGGGGCGCGGGGAGCTGTTTTTT. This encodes CASSSRGRGELFF.

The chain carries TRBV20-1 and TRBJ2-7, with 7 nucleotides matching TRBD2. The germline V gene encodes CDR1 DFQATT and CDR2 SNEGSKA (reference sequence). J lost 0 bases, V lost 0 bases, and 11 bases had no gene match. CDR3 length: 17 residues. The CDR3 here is CSARDLRERPVSYEQYF. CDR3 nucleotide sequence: TGCAGTGCTAGAGACCTGCGGGAGCGGCCGGTCTCCTACGAGCAGTACTTC.

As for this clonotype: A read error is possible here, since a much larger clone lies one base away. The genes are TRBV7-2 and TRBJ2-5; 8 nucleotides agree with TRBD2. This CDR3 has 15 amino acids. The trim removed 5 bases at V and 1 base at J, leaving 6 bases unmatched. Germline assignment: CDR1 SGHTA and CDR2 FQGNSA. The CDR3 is CASSPRGGRQETQYF. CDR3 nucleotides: TGTGCCAGCAGCCCACGGGGGGGCCGCCAAGAGACCCAGTACTTC.

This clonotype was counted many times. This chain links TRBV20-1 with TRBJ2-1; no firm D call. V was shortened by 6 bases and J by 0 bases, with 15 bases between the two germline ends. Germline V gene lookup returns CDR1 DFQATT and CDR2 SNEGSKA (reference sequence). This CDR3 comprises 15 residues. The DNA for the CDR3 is TGCAGTGCCCGCCCATTGGCGGCCTCCTACAATGAGCAGTTCTTC. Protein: CSARPLAASYNEQFF.